The subject of this entry is one T cell receptor beta chain. Its specificity is not known. Relative to the germline gene, one junction end is altered; a read error may explain this. These data originate in a study of OX40 agonist ivuxolimab in advanced cancers. Study information: Ivuxolimab was delivered to patients intravenously every 2 weeks at doses spanning 0.01 to 10 mg/kg. A diagnosis of hepatocellular carcinoma, melanoma, renal cell or head and neck cancer was present in dose-escalation patients. Study outcomes and limitations: Clones of CD4+ and CD8+ blood T cells grew by week 6 at doses of 0.1 to 3.0 mg/kg. In general, CD8+ T cells held more expanded clones than CD4+ did, on average.

Repertoires were generated with immunoSEQ multiplex PCR, while TCRdb's copy carries only in-frame clones and drops some. This sample carries about 73,000 clones, around 90% of them seen once, and the ten largest clones take around 0.51%. Looked up from germline, CDR1 is SSHAT and CDR2 is FNYEAQ (reference sequence). The CDR3 has 14 residues. The TCR was taken from an adult with an advanced solid tumor such as melanoma, head and neck, liver or kidney cancer. Material: CD4+ or CD8+ T cells sorted from blood, obtained in a trial of the OX40 agonist ivuxolimab. The chain combines TRBV7-7 with TRBJ2-7; perhaps TRBD1 as D (6 bases). In DNA, the CDR3 is TGTGCTAGCAGCTTAGGGGGTGGCGTAGGCGAGCAGTACTTC. It yields the protein CASSLGGGVGEQYF.